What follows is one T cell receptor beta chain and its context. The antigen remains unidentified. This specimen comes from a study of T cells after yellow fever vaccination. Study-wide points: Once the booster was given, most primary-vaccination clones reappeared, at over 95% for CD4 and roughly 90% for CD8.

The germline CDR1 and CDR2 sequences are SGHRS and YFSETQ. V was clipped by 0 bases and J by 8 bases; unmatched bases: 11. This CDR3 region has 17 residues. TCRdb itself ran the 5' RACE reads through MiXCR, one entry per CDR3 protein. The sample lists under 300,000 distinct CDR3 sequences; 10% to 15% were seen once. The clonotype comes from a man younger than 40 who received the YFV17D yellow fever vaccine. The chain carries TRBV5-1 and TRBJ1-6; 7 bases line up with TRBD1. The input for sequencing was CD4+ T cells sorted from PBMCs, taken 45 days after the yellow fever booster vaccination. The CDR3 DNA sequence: TGCGCCAGCAGCTTGGCCGGGACAGCCGGGTCACATTCACCCCTCCACTTT. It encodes CASSLAGTAGSHSPLHF.